Detailed here is one T cell receptor beta chain. This clone was observed a few times. There is no known antigen for this receptor. No quality values exist for individual bases; no much larger clone is one base distant. The sample belongs to a study of blood T cell repertoires in COVID-19 (dated by TCRdb to 2020 to 2021). Looking at the study overall: Samples covering the acute and convalescent phases of COVID-19 were provided by collaborators in the United States, Italy and Spain. The dataset comprised deeply sampled blood TCRbeta repertoires from subjects exposed to, actively infected with, or recovered from COVID-19. HLA class I and class II types, where available, came from metadata supplied by the sample provider rather than from assay-based typing. Samples came from the ongoing ImmuneRACE study (first 160 participants) plus 1,254 subjects from 6 global collaborators. A freely available public database, intended as a resource for researchers studying the immune response to SARS-CoV-2, is where the repertoires were released. The prospective study material was composed of cDNA or gDNA derived from T cells, B-cell-depleted T cells, or PBMCs. A de-identified subject ID, COVID-19 status, age in years and sex were almost always included in the sample metadata.

TCRbeta CDR3 regions were amplified from genomic DNA using the immunoSEQ Assay, a bias-controlled multiplex PCR. The published analysis was carried out like this. Within the assay, amplification of reference gene primers was used to estimate how many nucleated cells each sample contained. To quantify the absolute abundance of each unique TCRbeta CDR3 rearrangement, sequence reads were collapsed and filtered. For each sample, productive Simpson clonality was calculated as the square root of Simpson's diversity index across productive rearrangements. Held by TCRdb, this immuneACCESS table contains in-frame sequences only and omits some clones. Under half of the omission traces to an unresolved V gene where checked; the cause of the rest is unknown. V, J and clone size are those of that table, while D and trimming were read from the DNA. This sample has roughly 76,000 clones in its table, and around 93% of those were observed once. 4.5% to 5.5% of the sample is held by the ten biggest clonotypes.

Trimming removed 0 bases from V and 2 bases from J, leaving 14 bases between the germline ends. The CDR3 sequence holds 16 residues, the cysteine and phenylalanine included. Only CDR3 DNA is held: 48 bases, read in frame from base 1. Reading the germline V gene gives CDR1 LGHNA and CDR2 YNFKEQ. The full study reports these points: The amount of clinical and demographic metadata varied by source and participant and was provided uncurated.

Whole blood was collected in K2EDTA tubes by collaborating institutions according to the institutions' own protocols. For TCRbeta analysis, collaborators shipped samples as frozen whole blood, isolated PBMCs, or DNA extracted from either of those sample types. The chain was built from TRBV4-2 and TRBJ2-7; there is no confident call for the D gene. The sequencing input was peripheral blood. The receptor was isolated from an older woman with active COVID-19. Read as DNA, the sequence is TGTGCCAGCAGCCAAGAGTATAACCCTAGTACCTACGAGCAGTACTTC. Its translation reads: CASSQEYNPSTYEQYF.